This T cell receptor (beta chain) was sequenced for a study of T cell responses to AZD1222 COVID-19 vaccine. Data came from immunoSEQ multiplex PCR; TCRdb stores just in-frame clones and leaves some out. The data show around 71,000 clones, under 90% seen once. The germline V and J ends were trimmed by 5 bases and 3 bases, with 17 bases remaining between them. Germline CDR1 and CDR2: LNHDA and SQIVND (reference sequence). The CDR3 has 15 amino acids. Pooled samples include second doses given at about 4 or 12 weeks. The starting material was peripheral blood, obtained 28 days after the second AZD1222 dose. The rearrangement links TRBV19 to TRBJ2-7; D possibly matches TRBD1 or TRBD2 (5 bases each). The sequence came from an adult who received the AZD1222 COVID-19 vaccine. The CDR3 sequence is CASSPSWGSNYEQYF. The CDR3 DNA sequence: TGTGCCAGTAGTCCCTCTTGGGGGAGCAACTACGAGCAGTACTTC.